This is a list of T cell receptor beta chains from one sample in a study of cytomegalovirus exposure and HLA in healthy donors. Assay: immunoSEQ multiplex PCR; the TCRdb copy retains only in-frame clones and omits some. The sample carries under 40,000 clones, less than 85% recorded once. Sample: PBMCs. The receptors come from a woman younger than 45 in good health and CMV-seropositive. Each CDR3 is given with its conserved first and last residue. Fields, in order: D gene, J gene, V gene, clone size, CDR3 DNA, CDR3 protein. The D gene is left open where the match is weak. Rows may omit the clone size; those that give it use once, few, many or a size class.

D: -; J: TRBJ1-4; V: TRBV20-1; size: -; DNA: TGCAGTGCTAGGTTGGACAGAAAACTGTTTTTT; CDR3: CSARLDRKLFF
D: TRBD2; J: TRBJ2-5; V: TRBV7-9; size: -; DNA: TGTGCCAGCAGCTTAGTAACGGGGGGGTCCCAAGAGACCCAGTACTTC; CDR3: CASSLVTGGSQETQYF
D: -; J: TRBJ1-1; V: TRBV11-2; size: -; DNA: TGTGCCAGCAGCTTAGTCGGGGCTGAAGCTTTCTTT; CDR3: CASSLVGAEAFF
D: -; J: TRBJ2-7; V: TRBV7-8; size: -; DNA: TGTGCCAGCACCGACAGAGAGAGCTCCTACGAGCAGTACTTC; CDR3: CASTDRESSYEQYF
D: TRBD1; J: TRBJ2-2; V: TRBV10-1; size: -; DNA: TGCGCCAGCAGTGAGAACAGGGGGCCCGGGGAGCTGTTTTTT; CDR3: CASSENRGPGELFF
D: TRBD1; J: TRBJ2-7; V: TRBV30; size: -; DNA: TGTGCCTGGAAGGGACAGGGAATTTCCTACGAGCAGTACTTC; CDR3: CAWKGQGISYEQYF
D: -; J: TRBJ1-1; V: TRBV4-1; size: -; DNA: TGCGCCAGCAGCCAACGGGGGAGGGCTTTCTTT; CDR3: CASSQRGRAFF
D: -; J: TRBJ1-5; V: TRBV21-1; size: -; DNA: TGTGCCAGCAGCATTGAGGGAACCGGGACAGGAGTCTATAGCAATCAGCCCCAGCATTTT; CDR3: CASSIEGTGTGVYSNQPQHF
D: TRBD1; J: TRBJ2-5; V: TRBV2; size: few; DNA: TGTGCCAGCAGAAGACAGGGGGGATCGGTAGAGACCCAGTACTTC; CDR3: CASRRQGGSVETQYF
D: TRBD2; J: TRBJ2-3; V: TRBV7-9; size: few; DNA: TGTGCCAGCAGCGTATCGGGACTAGCGGGCGCTACGCAGTATTTT; CDR3: CASSVSGLAGATQYF
D: TRBD1; J: TRBJ2-7; V: TRBV29-1; size: -; DNA: TGCAGCGCCGGCCGGGACAGGACTATAGAGTACTTC; CDR3: CSAGRDRTIEYF
D: TRBD1; J: TRBJ1-6; V: TRBV5-4; size: -; DNA: TGTGCCAGCAGCCCGGGACAGAAGGGTTCACCCCTCCACTTT; CDR3: CASSPGQKGSPLHF
D: -; J: TRBJ1-5; V: TRBV19; size: once; DNA: TGTGCCACCCGTACCGGGAACAGAGGAAATAGCAATCAGCCCCAGCATTTT; CDR3: CATRTGNRGNSNQPQHF
D: TRBD2; J: TRBJ2-5; V: TRBV7-9; size: -; DNA: TGTGCCAGCAGCTTAGTCGGGAGGCCCGACTTC; CDR3: CASSLVGRPDF
D: TRBD2; J: TRBJ2-7; V: TRBV6-5; size: few; DNA: TGTGCCAGCAGTCCGGGAGCGGGAAACTACGAGCAGTACTTC; CDR3: CASSPGAGNYEQYF
D: -; J: TRBJ1-5; V: TRBV19; size: -; DNA: TGTGCCAGTAGAGGGGGTAATCAGCCCCAGCATTTT; CDR3: CASRGGNQPQHF
D: TRBD2; J: TRBJ2-2; V: TRBV2; size: -; DNA: TGTGCCCGCTCCGGAACTCTAGCGGGGGACACCGGGGAGCTGTTTTTT; CDR3: CARSGTLAGDTGELFF
D: TRBD1; J: TRBJ1-1; V: TRBV29-1; size: -; DNA: TGCAGCGTTTCCACCGGGACAGACAACACTGAAGCTTTCTTT; CDR3: CSVSTGTDNTEAFF
D: TRBD2; J: TRBJ2-1; V: TRBV5-1; size: -; DNA: TGCGCCAGCAGCATAACTAGCGGGAGTGAAAATGAGCAGTTCTTC; CDR3: CASSITSGSENEQFF
D: -; J: TRBJ1-6; V: TRBV7-9; size: -; DNA: TGTGCCAGCAGCTTAGACAGCTATAATTCACCCCTCCACTTT; CDR3: CASSLDSYNSPLHF
D: -; J: TRBJ2-1; V: TRBV5-4; size: once; DNA: TGTGCCAGCAGTATATCTGGGCTCGGTGAGCAGTTCTTC; CDR3: CASSISGLGEQFF
D: TRBD1; J: TRBJ2-3; V: TRBV18; size: -; DNA: TGTGCCAGCTCACCTAGACAGGGGGACCTGAGCACAGATACGCAGTATTTT; CDR3: CASSPRQGDLSTDTQYF
D: TRBD2; J: TRBJ2-1; V: TRBV28; size: -; DNA: TGTGCCAGCAGTTTCTTAGGGCTAGCGGGAGTCAATGAGCAGTTCTTC; CDR3: CASSFLGLAGVNEQFF
D: -; J: TRBJ1-1; V: TRBV6-5; size: -; DNA: TGTGCCAGCAGTTTTCGTGGACAGTTGAACACTGAAGCTTTCTTT; CDR3: CASSFRGQLNTEAFF
D: -; J: TRBJ1-3; V: TRBV4-1; size: -; DNA: TGCGCCAGCAGCCAAGTGTCTAGCCGGATCTCTGGAAACACCATATATTTT; CDR3: CASSQVSSRISGNTIYF
D: -; J: TRBJ1-6; V: TRBV28; size: -; DNA: TGTGCCAGCAGTTTCCCCATCCTACGAACCAATTCACCCCTCCACTTT; CDR3: CASSFPILRTNSPLHF
D: -; J: TRBJ1-3; V: TRBV4-1; size: few; DNA: TGCGCCAGCAGCCAAGGTGGCTTGTCTGGAAACACCATATATTTT; CDR3: CASSQGGLSGNTIYF
D: -; J: TRBJ2-7; V: TRBV2; size: few; DNA: TGTGCCAGCAGTGAATCTGTAGGCAGGGGCTACGAGCAGTACTTC; CDR3: CASSESVGRGYEQYF
D: TRBD1; J: TRBJ1-1; V: TRBV6-5; size: -; DNA: TGTGCCAGCAGTTTCAACAGGGGTGGGACTGAAGCTTTCTTT; CDR3: CASSFNRGGTEAFF
D: TRBD2; J: TRBJ2-1; V: TRBV7-3; size: -; DNA: TGTGCCAGCAGCCCGGAGGCTAGCGGGAACCGGAAGCAGTTCTTC; CDR3: CASSPEASGNRKQFF
D: -; J: TRBJ2-2; V: TRBV7-3; size: -; DNA: TGTGCCAGCAGCCCCACTACCCTTGGCGGGGAGCTGTTTTTT; CDR3: CASSPTTLGGELFF
D: -; J: TRBJ1-1; V: TRBV2; size: few; DNA: TGTGCCAGACTGTACACTGAAGCTTTCTTT; CDR3: CARLYTEAFF